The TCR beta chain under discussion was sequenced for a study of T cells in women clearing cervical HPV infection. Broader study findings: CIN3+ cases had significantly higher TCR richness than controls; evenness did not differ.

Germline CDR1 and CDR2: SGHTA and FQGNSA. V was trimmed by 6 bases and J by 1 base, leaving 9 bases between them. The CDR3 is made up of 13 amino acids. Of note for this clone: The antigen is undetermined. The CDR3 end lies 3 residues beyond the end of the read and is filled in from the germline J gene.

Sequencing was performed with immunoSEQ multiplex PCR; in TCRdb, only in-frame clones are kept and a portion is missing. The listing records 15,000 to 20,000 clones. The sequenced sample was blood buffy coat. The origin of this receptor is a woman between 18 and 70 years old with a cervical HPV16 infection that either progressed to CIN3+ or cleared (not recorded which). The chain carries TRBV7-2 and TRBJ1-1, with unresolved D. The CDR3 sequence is CASRRAPNTEAFF. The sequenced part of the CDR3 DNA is TGTGCCAGCAGGAGGGCCCCGAACACTGAA.